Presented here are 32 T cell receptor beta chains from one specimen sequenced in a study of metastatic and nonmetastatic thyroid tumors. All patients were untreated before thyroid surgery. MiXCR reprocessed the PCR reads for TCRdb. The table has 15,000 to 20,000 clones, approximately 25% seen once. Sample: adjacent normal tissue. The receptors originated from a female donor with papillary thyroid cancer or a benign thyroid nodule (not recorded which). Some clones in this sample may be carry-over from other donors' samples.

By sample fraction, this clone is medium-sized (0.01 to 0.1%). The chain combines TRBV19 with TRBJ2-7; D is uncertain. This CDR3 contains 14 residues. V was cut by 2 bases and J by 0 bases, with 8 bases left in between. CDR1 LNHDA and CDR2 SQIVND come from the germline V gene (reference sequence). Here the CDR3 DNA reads TGTGCCAGTAGTATAAAGGCAGACTCCTACGAGCAGTACTTC. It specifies CASSIKADSYEQYF.

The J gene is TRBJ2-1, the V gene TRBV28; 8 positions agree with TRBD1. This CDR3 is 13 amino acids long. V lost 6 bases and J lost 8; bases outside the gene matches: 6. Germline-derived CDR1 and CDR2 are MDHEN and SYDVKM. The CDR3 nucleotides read TGTGCCAGCAGAAAGACAGGGGACCATGAGCAGTTCTTC. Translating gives CASRKTGDHEQFF.

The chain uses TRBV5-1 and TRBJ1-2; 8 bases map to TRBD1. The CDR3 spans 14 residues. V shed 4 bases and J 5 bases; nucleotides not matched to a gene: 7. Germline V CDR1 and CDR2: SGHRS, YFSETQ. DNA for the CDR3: TGCGCCAGCAGCCCGTCGACAGGGGAATATGGCTACACCTTC. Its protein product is CASSPSTGEYGYTF.

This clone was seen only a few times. For the CDR3, the DNA is TGTGCCAGCAGTTCCCTCGGGGGGGCCTACGAGCAGTACTTC. This gives the protein CASSSLGGAYEQYF. The chain is built from TRBV28 and TRBJ2-7; the match to TRBD2 covers 8 bases. CDR1 and CDR2 from the germline V gene are MDHEN and SYDVKM. The CDR3 is 14 residues long. With 4 bases clipped from V and 2 bases from J, the junction kept 4 bases outside the gene matches.

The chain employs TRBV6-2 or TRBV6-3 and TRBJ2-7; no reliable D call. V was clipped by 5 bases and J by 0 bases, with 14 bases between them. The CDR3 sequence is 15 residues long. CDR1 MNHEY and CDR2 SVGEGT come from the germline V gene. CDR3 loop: CASSPNTISSYEQYF. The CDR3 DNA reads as TGTGCCAGCAGTCCCAATACCATTAGCTCCTACGAGCAGTACTTC.

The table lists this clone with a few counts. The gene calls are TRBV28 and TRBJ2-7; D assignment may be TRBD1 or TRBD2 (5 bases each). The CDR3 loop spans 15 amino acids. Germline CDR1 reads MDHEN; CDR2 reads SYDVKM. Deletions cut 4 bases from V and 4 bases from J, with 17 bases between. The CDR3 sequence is CASSSAGTVLYEQYF. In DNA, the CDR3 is TGTGCCAGCAGTTCCGCCGGGACGGTCTTATACGAGCAGTACTTC.

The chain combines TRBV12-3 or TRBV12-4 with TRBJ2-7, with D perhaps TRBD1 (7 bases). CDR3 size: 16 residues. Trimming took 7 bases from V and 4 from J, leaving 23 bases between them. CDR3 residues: CASTPGGGGALYEQYF. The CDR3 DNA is TGTGCCAGCACCCCAGGGGGAGGAGGGGCTCTATACGAGCAGTACTTC.

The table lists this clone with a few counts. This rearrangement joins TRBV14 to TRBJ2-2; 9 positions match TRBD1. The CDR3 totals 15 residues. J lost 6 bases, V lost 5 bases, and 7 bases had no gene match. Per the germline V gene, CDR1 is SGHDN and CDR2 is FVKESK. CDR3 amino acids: CASSKQGARPGELFF. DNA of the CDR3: TGTGCCAGCAGCAAACAGGGGGCGCGTCCCGGGGAGCTGTTTTTT.

For the CDR3, the DNA is TGCGCCAGCAGCTTGTCCGCAGGCAACTACGAGCAGTACTTC. It is translated as CASSLSAGNYEQYF. V is TRBV5-1 and J is TRBJ2-7; D call uncertain. The germline V and J ends were trimmed by 1 base and 3 bases, with 11 bases remaining between them. Per the germline V gene, CDR1 is SGHRS and CDR2 is YFSETQ. This CDR3 is built from 14 residues.

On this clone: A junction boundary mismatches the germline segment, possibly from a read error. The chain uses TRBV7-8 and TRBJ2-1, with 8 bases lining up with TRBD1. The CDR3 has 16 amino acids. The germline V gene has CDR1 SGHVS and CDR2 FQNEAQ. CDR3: CANSAYGVDRGYEQFF. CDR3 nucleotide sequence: TGTGCCAACAGCGCCTATGGGGTTGACAGGGGATATGAGCAGTTCTTC. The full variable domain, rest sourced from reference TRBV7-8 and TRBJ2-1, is GAGVSQSPRYKVAKRGQDVALRCDPISGHVSLFWYQQALGQGPEFLTYFQNEAQLDKSGLPSDRFFAERPEGSVSTLKIQRTQQEDSAVYLCANSAYGVDRGYEQFFGPGTRLTVL.

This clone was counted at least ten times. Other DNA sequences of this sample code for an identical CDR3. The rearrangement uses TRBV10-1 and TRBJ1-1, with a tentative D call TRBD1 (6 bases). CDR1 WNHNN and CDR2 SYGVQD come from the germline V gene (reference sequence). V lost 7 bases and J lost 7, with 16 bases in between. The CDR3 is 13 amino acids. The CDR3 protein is CASKRQVDDEAFF. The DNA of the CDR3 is TGCGCCAGCAAAAGACAGGTCGATGATGAAGCTTTCTTT.

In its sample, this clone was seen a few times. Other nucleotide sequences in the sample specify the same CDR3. The DNA of the CDR3 is TGTGCCAGCAGCTTAACCAGGGAAACTGAAGCTTTCTTT. Translating gives CASSLTRETEAFF. The chain recombines TRBV7-3 with TRBJ1-1; a possible D gene is TRBD1 (5 bases). CDR1 SGHTA and CDR2 FQGTGA come from the germline V gene. The CDR3 covers 13 residues. Deletions cut 0 bases from V and 5 bases from J, with 7 bases between.

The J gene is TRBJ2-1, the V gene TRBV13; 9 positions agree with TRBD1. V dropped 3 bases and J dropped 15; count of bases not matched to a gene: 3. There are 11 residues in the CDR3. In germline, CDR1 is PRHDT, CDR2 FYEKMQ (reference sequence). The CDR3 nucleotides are TGTGCCAGCAGCTTGGGACAGGGTCCGTTCTTC. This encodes CASSLGQGPFF.

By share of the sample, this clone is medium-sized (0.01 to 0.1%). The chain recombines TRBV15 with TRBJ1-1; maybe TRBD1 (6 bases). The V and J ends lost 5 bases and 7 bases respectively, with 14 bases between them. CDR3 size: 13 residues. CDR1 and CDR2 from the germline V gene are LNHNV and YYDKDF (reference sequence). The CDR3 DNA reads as TGTGCCACCAGCGGCGGGACATACGTTGAAGCTTTCTTT. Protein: CATSGGTYVEAFF.

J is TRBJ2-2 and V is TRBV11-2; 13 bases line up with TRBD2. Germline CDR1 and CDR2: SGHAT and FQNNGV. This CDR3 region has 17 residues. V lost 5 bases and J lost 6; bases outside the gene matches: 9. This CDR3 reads CASSRTSGSWAAGELFF. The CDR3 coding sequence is TGTGCCAGCAGCCGGACTAGCGGGAGTTGGGCTGCCGGGGAGCTGTTTTTT.

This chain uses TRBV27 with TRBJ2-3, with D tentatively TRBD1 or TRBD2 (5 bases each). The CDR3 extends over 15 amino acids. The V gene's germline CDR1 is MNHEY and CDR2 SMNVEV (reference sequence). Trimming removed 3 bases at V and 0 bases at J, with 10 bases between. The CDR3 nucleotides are TGTGCCAGCAGTTTGATGGGACCTAGCACAGATACGCAGTATTTT. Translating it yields CASSLMGPSTDTQYF.

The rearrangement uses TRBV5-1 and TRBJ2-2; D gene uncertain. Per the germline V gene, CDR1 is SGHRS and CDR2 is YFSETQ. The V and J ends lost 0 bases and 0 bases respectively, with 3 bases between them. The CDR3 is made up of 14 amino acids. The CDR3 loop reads CASSLEPNTGELFF. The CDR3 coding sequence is TGCGCCAGCAGCTTGGAACCGAACACCGGGGAGCTGTTTTTT.

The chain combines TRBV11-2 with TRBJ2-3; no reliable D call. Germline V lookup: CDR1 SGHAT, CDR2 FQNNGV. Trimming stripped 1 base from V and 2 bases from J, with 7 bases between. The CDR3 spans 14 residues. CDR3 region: CASSLGLNTDTQYF. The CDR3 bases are TGTGCCAGCAGCTTAGGCCTAAACACAGATACGCAGTATTTT.

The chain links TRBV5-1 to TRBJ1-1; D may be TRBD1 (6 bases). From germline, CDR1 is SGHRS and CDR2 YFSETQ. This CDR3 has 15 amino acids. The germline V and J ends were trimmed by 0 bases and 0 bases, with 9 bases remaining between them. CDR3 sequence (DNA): TGCGCCAGCAGCTTGGTGCAGGGGATGAACACTGAAGCTTTCTTT. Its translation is CASSLVQGMNTEAFF.

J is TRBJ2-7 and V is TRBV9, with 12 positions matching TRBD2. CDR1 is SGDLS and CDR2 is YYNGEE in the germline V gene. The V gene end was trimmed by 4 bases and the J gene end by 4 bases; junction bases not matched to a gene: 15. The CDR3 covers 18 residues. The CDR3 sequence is CASSREGASGRAGYEQYF. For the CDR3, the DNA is TGTGCCAGCAGCCGAGAGGGGGCTAGCGGGAGGGCCGGGTACGAGCAGTACTTC. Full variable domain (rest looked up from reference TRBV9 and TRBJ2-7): DSGVTQTPKHLITATGQRVTLRCSPRSGDLSVYWYQQSLDQGLQFLIQYYNGEERAKGNILERFSAQQFPDLHSELNLSSLELGDSALYFCASSREGASGRAGYEQYFGPGTRLTVT.

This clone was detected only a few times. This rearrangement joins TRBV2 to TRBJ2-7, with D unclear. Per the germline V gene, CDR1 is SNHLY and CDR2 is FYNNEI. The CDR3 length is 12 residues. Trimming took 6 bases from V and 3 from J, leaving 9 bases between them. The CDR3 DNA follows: TGTGCCAGCAGCCCGCGACACTACGAGCAGTACTTC. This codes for CASSPRHYEQYF.

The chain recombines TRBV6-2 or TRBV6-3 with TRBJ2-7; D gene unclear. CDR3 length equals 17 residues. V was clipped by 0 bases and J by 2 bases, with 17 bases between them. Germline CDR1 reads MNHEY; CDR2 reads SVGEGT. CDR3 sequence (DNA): TGTGCCAGCAGTTACTCGTTAGGCCGCCGACCAGCCTACGAGCAGTACTTC. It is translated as CASSYSLGRRPAYEQYF.

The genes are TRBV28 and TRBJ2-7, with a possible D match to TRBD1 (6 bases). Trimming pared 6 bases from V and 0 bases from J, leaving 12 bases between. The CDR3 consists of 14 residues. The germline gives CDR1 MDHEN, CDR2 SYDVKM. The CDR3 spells CASRRQVTSYEQYF. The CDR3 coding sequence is TGTGCCAGCAGAAGACAGGTAACCTCCTACGAGCAGTACTTC.

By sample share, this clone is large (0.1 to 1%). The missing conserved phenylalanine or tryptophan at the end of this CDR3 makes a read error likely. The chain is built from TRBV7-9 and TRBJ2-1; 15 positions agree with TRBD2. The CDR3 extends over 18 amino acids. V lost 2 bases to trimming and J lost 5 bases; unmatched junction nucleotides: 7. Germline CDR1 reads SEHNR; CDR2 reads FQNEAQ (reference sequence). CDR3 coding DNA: TGTGCCAGCAGCTTACTTCCGGGACTAGCGGGAGGAGACAATGAGCAGTTCGTC. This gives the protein CASSLLPGLAGGDNEQFV.

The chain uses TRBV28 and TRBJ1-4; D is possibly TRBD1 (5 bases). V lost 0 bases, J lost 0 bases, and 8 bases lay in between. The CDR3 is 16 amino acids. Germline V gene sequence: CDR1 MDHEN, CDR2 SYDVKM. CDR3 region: CASSLWGGATNEKLFF. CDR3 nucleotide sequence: TGTGCCAGCAGTTTATGGGGGGGAGCAACTAATGAAAAACTGTTTTTT. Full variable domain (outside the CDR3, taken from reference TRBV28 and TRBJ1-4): DVKVTQSSRYLVKRTGEKVFLECVQDMDHENMFWYRQDPGLGLRLIYFSYDVKMKEKGDIPEGYSVSREKKERFSLILESASTNQTSMYLCASSLWGGATNEKLFFGSGTQLSVL.

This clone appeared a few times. The CDR3 loop reads CASSLWMVDYEQYF. The CDR3, as DNA: TGTGCCAGCAGTTTGTGGATGGTGGATTACGAGCAGTACTTC. This chain uses TRBV28 with TRBJ2-7; D call uncertain. Germline loops: CDR1 MDHEN, CDR2 SYDVKM. The ends were cut back, 3 bases at V and 4 bases at J, with 13 bases in the middle. This CDR3 region has 14 residues. Full variable domain (outside the CDR3, taken from reference TRBV28 and TRBJ2-7): DVKVTQSSRYLVKRTGEKVFLECVQDMDHENMFWYRQDPGLGLRLIYFSYDVKMKEKGDIPEGYSVSREKKERFSLILESASTNQTSMYLCASSLWMVDYEQYFGPGTRLTVT.

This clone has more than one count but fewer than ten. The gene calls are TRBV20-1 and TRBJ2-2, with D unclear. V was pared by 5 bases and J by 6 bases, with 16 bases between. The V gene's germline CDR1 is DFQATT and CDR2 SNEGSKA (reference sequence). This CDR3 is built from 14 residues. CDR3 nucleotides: TGCAGTGCTGCTTCGTGGGCTAGGGCCGGGGAGCTGTTTTTT. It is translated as CSAASWARAGELFF.

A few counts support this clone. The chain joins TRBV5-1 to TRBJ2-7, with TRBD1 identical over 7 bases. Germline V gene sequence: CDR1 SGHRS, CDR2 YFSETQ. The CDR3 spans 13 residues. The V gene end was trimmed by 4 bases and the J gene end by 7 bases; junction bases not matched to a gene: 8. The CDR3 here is CASSVGTAWEQYF. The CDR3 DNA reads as TGCGCCAGCAGCGTCGGGACAGCATGGGAGCAGTACTTC.

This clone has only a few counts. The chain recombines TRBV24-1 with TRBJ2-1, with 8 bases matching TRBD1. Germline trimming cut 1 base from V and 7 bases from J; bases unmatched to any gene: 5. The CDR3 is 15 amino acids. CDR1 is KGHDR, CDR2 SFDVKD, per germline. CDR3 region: CATSDFGQGRNEQFF. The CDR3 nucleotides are TGTGCCACCAGTGATTTCGGACAGGGAAGAAATGAGCAGTTCTTC.

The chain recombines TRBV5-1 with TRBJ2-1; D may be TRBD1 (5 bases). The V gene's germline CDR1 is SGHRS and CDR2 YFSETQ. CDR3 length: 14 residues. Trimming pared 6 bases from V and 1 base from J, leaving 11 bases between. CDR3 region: CASKGQLSYNEQFF. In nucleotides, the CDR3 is TGCGCCAGCAAGGGGCAGCTTTCCTACAATGAGCAGTTCTTC.

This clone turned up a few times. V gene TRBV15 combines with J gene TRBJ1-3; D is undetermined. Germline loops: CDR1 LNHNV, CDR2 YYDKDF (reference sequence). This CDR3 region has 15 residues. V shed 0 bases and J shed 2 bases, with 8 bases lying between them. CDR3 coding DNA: TGTGCCACCAGCAGAGATAGAGGGACTGGAAACACCATATATTTT. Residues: CATSRDRGTGNTIYF.

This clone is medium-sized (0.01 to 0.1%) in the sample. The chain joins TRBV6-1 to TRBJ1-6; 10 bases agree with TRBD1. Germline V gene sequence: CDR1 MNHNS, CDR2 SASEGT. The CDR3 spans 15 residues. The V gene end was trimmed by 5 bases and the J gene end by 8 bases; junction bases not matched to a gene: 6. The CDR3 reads CASSTDRGRDSPLHF. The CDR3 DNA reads TGTGCCAGCAGTACCGACAGGGGGCGAGATTCACCCCTCCACTTT.